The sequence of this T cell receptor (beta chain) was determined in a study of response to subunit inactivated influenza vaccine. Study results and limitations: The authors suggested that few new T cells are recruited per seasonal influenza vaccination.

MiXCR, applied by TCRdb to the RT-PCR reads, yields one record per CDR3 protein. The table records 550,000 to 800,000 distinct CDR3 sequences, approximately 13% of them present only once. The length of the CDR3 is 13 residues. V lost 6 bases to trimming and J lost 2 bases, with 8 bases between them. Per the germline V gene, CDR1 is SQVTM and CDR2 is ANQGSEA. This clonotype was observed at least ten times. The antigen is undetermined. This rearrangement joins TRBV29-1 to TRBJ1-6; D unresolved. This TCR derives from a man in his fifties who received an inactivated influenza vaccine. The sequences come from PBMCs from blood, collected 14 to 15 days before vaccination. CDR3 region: CSVQTAYNSPLHF. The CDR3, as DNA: TGCAGCGTCCAAACAGCCTATAATTCACCCCTCCACTTT.